This T cell receptor (beta chain) was sequenced during a study of identical twins. Looked up from germline, CDR1 is SGHNT and CDR2 is YYREEE (reference sequence). The CDR3 is 17 residues long. V lost 0 bases to trimming and J lost 0 bases; unmatched junction nucleotides: 5. This clonotype has at least ten counts. TCRdb reprocessed the 5' RACE reads via MiXCR and lists one record per CDR3 protein. The data hold some 500,000 distinct CDR3 sequences, with 9.5% to 10% observed a single time. This sample also belongs to another study, concerning yellow fever vaccine responses in identical twins.

The chain employs TRBV5-4 and TRBJ2-7; 11 nucleotides align to TRBD1. Sequencing used PBMCs. The TCR was taken from a woman aged 18-35 years in good health. Written as DNA, the CDR3 is TGTGCCAGCAGCTTGGGGCCCGGGACAGGGGGCTCCTACGAGCAGTACTTC. Its translation: CASSLGPGTGGSYEQYF.